These 2 T cell receptor beta chains were all obtained from the same sample, sequenced in a study of control samples from healthy donors and cancer patients. Produced via immunoSEQ multiplex PCR; TCRdb's table is partial and in-frame only. The sample holds around 100,000 clones, 88% seen once. Sequenced input: blood. These receptor sequences come from a man between 25 and 39 years old in good health.

This chain uses TRBV6-4 with TRBJ2-2; D is undetermined. CDR3 length equals 14 residues. CDR1 is MRHNA, CDR2 SNTAGT, per germline. V was trimmed by 6 bases and J by 3 bases, leaving 11 bases between them. CDR3 sequence (DNA): TGTGCCAGCAGCTCCCAATTGGACACCGGGGAGCTGTTTTTT. Translating gives CASSSQLDTGELFF.

The J gene is TRBJ2-1, the V gene TRBV24-1; no reliable D call. This CDR3 contains 12 residues. CDR1 is KGHDR and CDR2 is SFDVKD in the germline V gene. Trimming pared 6 bases from V and 8 bases from J, leaving 10 bases between. The CDR3 region has the DNA TGTGCCACCAGTCAAGACGGAGATGAGCAGTTCTTC. This gives the protein CATSQDGDEQFF.